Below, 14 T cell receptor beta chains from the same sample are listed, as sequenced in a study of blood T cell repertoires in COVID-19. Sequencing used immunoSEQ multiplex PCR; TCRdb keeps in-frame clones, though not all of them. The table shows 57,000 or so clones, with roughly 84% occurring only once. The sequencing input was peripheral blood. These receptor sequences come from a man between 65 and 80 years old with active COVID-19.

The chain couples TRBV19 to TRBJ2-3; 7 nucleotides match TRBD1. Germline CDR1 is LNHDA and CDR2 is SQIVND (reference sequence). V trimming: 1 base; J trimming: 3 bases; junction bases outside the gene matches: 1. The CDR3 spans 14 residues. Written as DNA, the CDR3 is TGTGCCAGTAGTATAGCCAGGGGGACAGATACGCAGTATTTT. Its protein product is CASSIARGTDTQYF. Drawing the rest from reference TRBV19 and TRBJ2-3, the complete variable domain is DGGITQSPKYLFRKEGQNVTLSCEQNLNHDAMYWYRQDPGQGLRLIYYSQIVNDFQKGDIAEGYSVSREKKESFPLTVTSAQKNPTAFYLCASSIARGTDTQYFGPGTRLTVL.

CDR3 region: CASSEAVQGQGSPLHF. CDR3 nucleotides: TGTGCCAGCAGTGAAGCGGTCCAGGGCCAAGGATCACCCCTCCACTTT. This sequence joins TRBV6-1 and TRBJ1-6; D is possibly TRBD1 (5 bases). The CDR3 is 16 residues long. The V end lost 0 bases, the J end lost 10 bases, and 16 bases lay between the germline ends. The germline CDR1 and CDR2 sequences are MNHNS and SASEGT.

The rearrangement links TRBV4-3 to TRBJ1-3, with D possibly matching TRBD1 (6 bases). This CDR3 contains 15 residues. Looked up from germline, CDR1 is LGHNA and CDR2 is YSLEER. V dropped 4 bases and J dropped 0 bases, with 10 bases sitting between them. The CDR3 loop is CASSLGQISGNTIYF. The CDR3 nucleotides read TGCGCCAGCAGCCTAGGACAGATCTCTGGAAACACCATATATTTT.

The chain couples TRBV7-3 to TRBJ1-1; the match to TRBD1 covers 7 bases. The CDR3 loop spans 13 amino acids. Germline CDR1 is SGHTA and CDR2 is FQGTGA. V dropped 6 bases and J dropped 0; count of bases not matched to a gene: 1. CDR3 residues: CASRDRLNTEAFF. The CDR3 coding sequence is TGTGCCAGCAGGGACAGGCTGAACACTGAAGCTTTCTTT.

CDR3 sequence reads: CASSATSRTYNEQFF. CDR3 coding DNA: TGTGCCAGCAGCGCAACCAGCAGGACCTACAATGAGCAGTTCTTC. This rearrangement joins TRBV7-2 to TRBJ2-1; D not certain. Trimming shortened V by 5 bases and J by 2 bases, and 13 bases separated the two germline ends. Germline CDR1 reads SGHTA; CDR2 reads FQGNSA. The CDR3 covers 15 residues.

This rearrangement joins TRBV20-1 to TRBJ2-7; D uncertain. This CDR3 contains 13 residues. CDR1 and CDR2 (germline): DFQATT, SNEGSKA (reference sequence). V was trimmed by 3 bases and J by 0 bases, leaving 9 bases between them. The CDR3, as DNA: TGCAGTGCTAGTGATCCGGGCTCCTACGAGCAGTACTTC. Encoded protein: CSASDPGSYEQYF.

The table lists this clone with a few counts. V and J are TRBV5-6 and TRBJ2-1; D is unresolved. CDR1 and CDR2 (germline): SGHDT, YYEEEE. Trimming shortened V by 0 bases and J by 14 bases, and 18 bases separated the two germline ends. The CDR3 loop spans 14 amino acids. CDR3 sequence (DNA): TGTGCCAGCAGCTTGGGTGCGGCCCAACTCGTGGAGTTCTTC. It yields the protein CASSLGAAQLVEFF.

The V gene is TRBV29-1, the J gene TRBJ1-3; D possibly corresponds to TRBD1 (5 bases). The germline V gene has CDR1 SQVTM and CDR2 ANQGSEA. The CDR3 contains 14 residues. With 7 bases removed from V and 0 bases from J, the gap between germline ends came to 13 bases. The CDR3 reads CSASQGSSGNTIYF. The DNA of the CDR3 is TGCAGCGCGTCCCAGGGAAGCTCTGGAAACACCATATATTTT. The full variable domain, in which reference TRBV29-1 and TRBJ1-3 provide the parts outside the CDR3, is SAVISQKPSRDICQRGTSLTIQCQVDSQVTMMFWYRQQPGQSLTLIATANQGSEATYESGFVIDKFPISRPNLTFSTLTVSNMSPEDSSIYLCSASQGSSGNTIYFGEGSWLTVV.

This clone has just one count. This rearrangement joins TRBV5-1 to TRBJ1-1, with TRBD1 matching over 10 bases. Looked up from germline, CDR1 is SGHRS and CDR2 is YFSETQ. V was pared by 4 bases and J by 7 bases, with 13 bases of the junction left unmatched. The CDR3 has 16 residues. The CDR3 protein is CASSPVGTGDLGEAFF. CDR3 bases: TGCGCCAGCAGCCCCGTCGGGACAGGGGACCTTGGTGAAGCTTTCTTT. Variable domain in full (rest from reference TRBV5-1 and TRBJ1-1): KAGVTQTPRYLIKTRGQQVTLSCSPISGHRSVSWYQQTPGQGLQFLFEYFSETQRNKGNFPGRFSGRQFSNSRSEMNVSTLELGDSALYLCASSPVGTGDLGEAFFGQGTRLTVV.

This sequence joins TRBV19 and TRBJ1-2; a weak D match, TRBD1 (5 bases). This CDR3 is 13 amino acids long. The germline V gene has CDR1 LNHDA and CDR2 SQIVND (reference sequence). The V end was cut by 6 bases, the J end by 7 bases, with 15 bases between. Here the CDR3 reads CASSIQAPTGYTF. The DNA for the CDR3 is TGTGCCAGTAGCATACAGGCGCCAACTGGCTACACCTTC.

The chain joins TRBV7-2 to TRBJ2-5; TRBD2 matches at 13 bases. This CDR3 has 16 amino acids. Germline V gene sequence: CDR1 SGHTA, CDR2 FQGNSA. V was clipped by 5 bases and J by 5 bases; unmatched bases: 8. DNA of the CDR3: TGTGCCAGCAGCAAGGGACTAGCGGGGCCCCGGGAGACCCAGTACTTC. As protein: CASSKGLAGPRETQYF.

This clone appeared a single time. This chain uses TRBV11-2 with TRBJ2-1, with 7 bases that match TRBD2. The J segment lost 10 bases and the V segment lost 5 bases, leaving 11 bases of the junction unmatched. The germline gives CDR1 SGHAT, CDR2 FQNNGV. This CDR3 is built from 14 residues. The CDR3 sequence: CASSALRGRREQFF. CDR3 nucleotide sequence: TGTGCCAGCAGCGCCCTGCGCGGGAGAAGGGAGCAGTTCTTC.

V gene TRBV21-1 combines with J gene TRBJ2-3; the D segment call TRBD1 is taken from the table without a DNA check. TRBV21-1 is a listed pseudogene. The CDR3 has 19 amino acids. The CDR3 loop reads CASRQRNADRESSTDTQYF. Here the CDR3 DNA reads TGTGCCAGCAGGCAAAGAAATGCCGACAGGGAATCTAGCACAGATACGCAGTATTTT.

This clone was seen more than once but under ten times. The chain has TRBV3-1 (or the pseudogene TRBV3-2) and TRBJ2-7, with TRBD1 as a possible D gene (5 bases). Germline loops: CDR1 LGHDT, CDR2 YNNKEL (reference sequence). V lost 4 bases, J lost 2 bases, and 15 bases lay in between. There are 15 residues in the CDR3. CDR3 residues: CASSLTRAPTYEQYF. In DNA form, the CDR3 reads TGTGCCAGCAGCCTGACCAGGGCCCCTACCTACGAGCAGTACTTC.